The rows below give T cell receptor beta chains drawn from one sample of a study of patients and donors after allogeneic stem cell transplantation. From the RT-PCR reads, TCRdb called clonotypes with MiXCR, one entry per CDR3 protein. The sample contains some 960,000 distinct CDR3 sequences, about a sixth of which appear only once. Material: blood, either unsorted or a sorted T cell fraction (not recorded which). Receptor source: a human donor who was either an allogeneic HSCT recipient or a stem cell or donor lymphocyte infusion donor (not recorded which). It is not recorded whose cells these are; they may come from a transplant donor. The CDR3 runs from the conserved cysteine through the conserved F or W. A D gene is named only where the DNA matches it firmly. Size values are once, few and many counts, or a class for expanded clones, and some rows have none.

clone_size,v_call,j_call,d_call,cdr3_nt,cdr3_aa
few,TRBV9,TRBJ1-3,NA,TGTGCCAGCAGCGTGGACCGACAGAACACCATATATTTT,CASSVDRQNTIYF
NA,TRBV20-1,TRBJ2-3,NA,TGCAGTGCTAGAGACCCAGGAGTAAGCACAGATACGCAGTATTTT,CSARDPGVSTDTQYF
NA,TRBV4-3,TRBJ2-1,NA,TGCGCCAGCAGCCAAGATTTGAAGCTCGGACACAATGAGCAGTTCTTC,CASSQDLKLGHNEQFF
many,TRBV5-1,TRBJ2-2,TRBD2,TGCGCCAGCAGCTTGGAGGGGACTAAGCCCCCCACCGGGGAGCTGTTTTTT,CASSLEGTKPPTGELFF
few,TRBV5-5,TRBJ2-1,TRBD2,TGTGCCAGCAGCTTGTGGGGGGGGATCAATGAGCAGTTCTTC,CASSLWGGINEQFF
many,TRBV6-5,TRBJ1-1,NA,TGTGCCACCTATCGGGGGAACACTGAAGCTTTCTTT,CATYRGNTEAFF
many,TRBV12-3/TRBV12-4,TRBJ1-5,TRBD1,TGTGCCAGCAGCCCGACAGGGGGGAGCAATCAGCCCCAGCATTTT,CASSPTGGSNQPQHF
few,TRBV6-1,TRBJ1-3,NA,TGTGCCAGCAGCCGCACAGGGCACTCTGGAAACACCATATATTTT,CASSRTGHSGNTIYF
NA,TRBV6-1,TRBJ2-1,TRBD1,TGTGCCAGCAGAGAGACAGGGGGTTTTGGTGAGCAGTTCTTC,CASRETGGFGEQFF
NA,TRBV12-3/TRBV12-4,TRBJ2-5,NA,TGTGCCAGCAGTTTTGTTGCGGAAAGACAAGAGACCCAGTACTTC,CASSFVAERQETQYF
many,TRBV5-1,TRBJ2-1,NA,TGCGCCAGCAGCCCTTTAGGGACCTCCTACAATGAGCAGTTCTTC,CASSPLGTSYNEQFF
NA,TRBV6-1,TRBJ2-1,TRBD2,TGTGCCAGCAGTCCCCTAGCGGGGGGCACGGATGAGCAGTTCTTC,CASSPLAGGTDEQFF
few,TRBV12-3/TRBV12-4,TRBJ1-2,TRBD1,TGTGCCAGCAGTTTTTCAGGGGGCAGAGATGGCTACACCTTC,CASSFSGGRDGYTF
NA,TRBV6-5,TRBJ2-7,NA,TGTGCCAGCAGCTTACTCAGGGTTGCCTCCTACGAGCAGTACTTC,CASSLLRVASYEQYF
NA,TRBV5-6,TRBJ2-3,NA,TGTGCCAGCAGCTTTTACCAGGGCGTGGATACGCAGTATTTT,CASSFYQGVDTQYF
NA,TRBV6-5,TRBJ2-1,NA,TGTGCCAGCAGGGAAGGGGCAAATGAGCAGTTCTTC,CASREGANEQFF
few,TRBV9,TRBJ2-1,TRBD2,TGTGCCAGCAGCGTTAGCGGGAGCAATGAGCAGTTCTTC,CASSVSGSNEQFF
few,TRBV4-1,TRBJ2-2,NA,TGCGCCAGCAGCCAAGATTTGGCACGCACCGGGGAGCTGTTTTTT,CASSQDLARTGELFF
few,TRBV11-3,TRBJ2-1,TRBD2,TGTGCCAGCCACGGGGAGGGCTCGGGTGAGCAGTTCTTC,CASHGEGSGEQFF
few,TRBV20-1,TRBJ2-3,TRBD1,TGCAGTGCTAGAGATCCGGGACAGCCAACTAGCACAGATACGCAGTATTTT,CSARDPGQPTSTDTQYF
NA,TRBV5-1,TRBJ2-2,NA,TGCGCCAGCAACCCGCCGGGGGTAAACACCGGGGAGCTGTTTTTT,CASNPPGVNTGELFF
NA,TRBV10-3,TRBJ1-1,NA,TGTGCCATCAGTTCACAGGAGGCTGAAGCTTTCTTT,CAISSQEAEAFF
NA,TRBV12-3/TRBV12-4,TRBJ2-3,TRBD1,TGTGCCAGCAGTGCACGGACAGGCTCCACAGATACGCAGTATTTT,CASSARTGSTDTQYF
NA,TRBV7-2,TRBJ1-2,NA,TGTGCCAGCAGCTCGGGGGGAATCAATGGCTACACCTTC,CASSSGGINGYTF
NA,TRBV2,TRBJ2-7,NA,TGTGCCAGCAGGGCTACGGGAGTCTACGAGCAGTACTTC,CASRATGVYEQYF
NA,TRBV7-9,TRBJ2-1,NA,TGTGCCAGCAGCATGGGAACCCATCCCGATGAGCAGTTCTTC,CASSMGTHPDEQFF
few,TRBV6-5,TRBJ2-7,TRBD1,TGTGCCAGCAGTTACCTGGGACAGGGGATTTTAGGGCAGTACTTC,CASSYLGQGILGQYF
few,TRBV7-2,TRBJ1-6,NA,TGTGCCAGCAGCTTATGGACGGGGCCACCCCTCCACTTT,CASSLWTGPPLHF
NA,TRBV7-9,TRBJ2-1,TRBD2,TGTGCCAGCAGCTCCACGTTGGCGGGACTAGCGAATGAGCAGTTCTTC,CASSSTLAGLANEQFF
few,TRBV30,TRBJ1-1,TRBD1,TGTGCCTCTCACCGGGACAGGGCTTTGGGCACTGAAGCTTTCTTT,CASHRDRALGTEAFF
NA,TRBV6-1,TRBJ2-7,TRBD2,TGTGCCAGCAGCCGCCCTGGACTAGCTCGAAGCTACGAGCAGTACTTC,CASSRPGLARSYEQYF
NA,TRBV6-2/TRBV6-3,TRBJ1-1,TRBD1,TGTGCCAGCAGTTACGGGGGACAGGGGACCTACCGCACTGAAGCTTTCTTT,CASSYGGQGTYRTEAFF
few,TRBV5-6,TRBJ2-3,NA,TGTGCCAGCAGCCGGACGACCTTTGGCACAGATACGCAGTATTTT,CASSRTTFGTDTQYF
few,TRBV27,TRBJ1-5,NA,TGTGCCAGCCGCGAGGCGGGTCAGCCCCAGCATTTT,CASREAGQPQHF
NA,TRBV29-1,TRBJ2-1,NA,TGCAGCGTCGGATCCGGGACGAAATACAATGAGCAGTTCTTC,CSVGSGTKYNEQFF
few,TRBV5-1,TRBJ1-1,NA,TGCGCCAGCAGCCGGGGACGGGAGAACACTGAAGCTTTCTTT,CASSRGRENTEAFF
few,TRBV7-2,TRBJ2-3,NA,TGTGCCAGCAGCTTCTTACAGGTTCAGGGCACAGATACGCAGTATTTT,CASSFLQVQGTDTQYF
few,TRBV7-9,TRBJ2-2,NA,TGTGCCAGCAGCTCGCCCCAGAACACCGGGGAGCTGTTTTTT,CASSSPQNTGELFF
many,TRBV28,TRBJ2-1,NA,TGTGCCAGCAGTTCAGGTACCTCCTACAATGAGCAGTTCTTC,CASSSGTSYNEQFF
many,TRBV12-3/TRBV12-4,TRBJ1-1,NA,TGTGCCAGCAGTCTTGACAGCCTTGAAGCTTTCTTT,CASSLDSLEAFF
few,TRBV7-9,TRBJ2-5,TRBD1,TGTGCCAGCAGGGACGGGACAGCCCGGGAGACCCAGTACTTC,CASRDGTARETQYF
NA,TRBV7-6,TRBJ2-7,TRBD2,TGTGCCAGCAGCTTAGGGACTAGATGGAGCCCCTACGAGCAGTACTTC,CASSLGTRWSPYEQYF